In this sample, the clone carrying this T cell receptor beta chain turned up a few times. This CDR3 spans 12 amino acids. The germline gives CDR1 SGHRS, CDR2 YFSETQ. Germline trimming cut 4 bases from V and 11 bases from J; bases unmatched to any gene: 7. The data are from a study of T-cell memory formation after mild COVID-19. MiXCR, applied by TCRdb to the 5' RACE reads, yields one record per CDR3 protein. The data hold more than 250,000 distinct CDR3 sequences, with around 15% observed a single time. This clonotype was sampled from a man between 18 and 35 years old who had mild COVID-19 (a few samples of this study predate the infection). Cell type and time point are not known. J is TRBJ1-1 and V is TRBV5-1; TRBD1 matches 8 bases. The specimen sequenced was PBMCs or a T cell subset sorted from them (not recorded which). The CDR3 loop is CASSPGQGRAFF. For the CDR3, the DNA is TGCGCCAGCAGCCCTGGACAGGGACGGGCTTTCTTT.